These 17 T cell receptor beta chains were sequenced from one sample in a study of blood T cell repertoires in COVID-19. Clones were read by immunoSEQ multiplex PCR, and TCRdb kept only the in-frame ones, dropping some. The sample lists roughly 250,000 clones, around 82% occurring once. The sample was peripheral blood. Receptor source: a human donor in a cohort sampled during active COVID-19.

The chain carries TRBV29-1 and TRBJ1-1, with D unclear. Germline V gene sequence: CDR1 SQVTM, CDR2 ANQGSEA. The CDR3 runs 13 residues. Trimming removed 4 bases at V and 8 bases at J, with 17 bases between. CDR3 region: CSVGTALSSEAFF. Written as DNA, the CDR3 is TGCAGCGTTGGAACAGCTCTGAGTTCCGAAGCTTTCTTT.

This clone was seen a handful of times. CDR3 coding DNA: TGTGCCAGCAGCTTCGGTGAAAACACTGAAGCTTTCTTT. Protein: CASSFGENTEAFF. V usage is TRBV7-9 and J usage is TRBJ1-1; D remains ambiguous. The CDR3 runs 13 residues. The V and J ends lost 3 bases and 2 bases respectively, with 7 bases between them. Germline V CDR1 and CDR2: SEHNR, FQNEAQ (reference sequence).

The CDR3 nucleotides are TGTGCCAGCAGTTACTCGACTTACGAGCAGTACTTC. Translating it yields CASSYSTYEQYF. V usage is TRBV6-6 and J usage is TRBJ2-7; D call uncertain. V lost 0 bases and J lost 4, with 4 bases in between. The germline V gene has CDR1 MNHNY and CDR2 SVGAGI (reference sequence). The CDR3 extends over 12 amino acids.

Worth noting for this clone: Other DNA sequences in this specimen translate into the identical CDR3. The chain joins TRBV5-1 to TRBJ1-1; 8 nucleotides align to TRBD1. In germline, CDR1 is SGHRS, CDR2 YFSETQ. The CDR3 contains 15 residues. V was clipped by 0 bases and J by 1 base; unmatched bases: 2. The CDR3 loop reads CASSLDGQGNTEAFF. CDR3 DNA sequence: TGCGCCAGCAGCTTGGATGGACAGGGGAACACTGAAGCTTTCTTT. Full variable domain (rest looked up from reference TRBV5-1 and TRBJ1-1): KAGVTQTPRYLIKTRGQQVTLSCSPISGHRSVSWYQQTPGQGLQFLFEYFSETQRNKGNFPGRFSGRQFSNSRSEMNVSTLELGDSALYLCASSLDGQGNTEAFFGQGTRLTVV.

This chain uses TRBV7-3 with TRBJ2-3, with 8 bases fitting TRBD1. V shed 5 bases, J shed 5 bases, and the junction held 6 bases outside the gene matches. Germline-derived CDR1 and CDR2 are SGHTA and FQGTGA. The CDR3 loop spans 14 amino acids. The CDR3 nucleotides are TGTGCCAGCAGCGCATCCGGGACAGGAGATACGCAGTATTTT. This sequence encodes CASSASGTGDTQYF.

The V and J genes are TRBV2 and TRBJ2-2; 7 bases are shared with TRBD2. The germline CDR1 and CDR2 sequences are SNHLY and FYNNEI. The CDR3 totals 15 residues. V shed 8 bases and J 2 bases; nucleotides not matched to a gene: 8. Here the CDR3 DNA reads TGTGCCAGCTTTCGCGGGGGAGCTAACACCGGGGAGCTGTTTTTT. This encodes CASFRGGANTGELFF.

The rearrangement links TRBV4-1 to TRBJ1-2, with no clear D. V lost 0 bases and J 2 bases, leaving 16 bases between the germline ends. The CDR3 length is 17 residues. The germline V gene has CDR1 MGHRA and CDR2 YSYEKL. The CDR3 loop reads CASSQDGWGVSNYGYTF. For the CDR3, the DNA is TGCGCCAGCAGCCAAGATGGATGGGGAGTCTCGAACTATGGCTACACCTTC.

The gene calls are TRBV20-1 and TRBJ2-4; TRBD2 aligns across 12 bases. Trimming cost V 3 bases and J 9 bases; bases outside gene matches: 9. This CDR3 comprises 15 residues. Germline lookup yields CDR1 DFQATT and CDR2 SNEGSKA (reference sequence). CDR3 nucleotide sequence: TGCAGTGCTAGTGATCCTAGCGGGGGGGCAATCATTCAGTACTTC. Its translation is CSASDPSGGAIIQYF.

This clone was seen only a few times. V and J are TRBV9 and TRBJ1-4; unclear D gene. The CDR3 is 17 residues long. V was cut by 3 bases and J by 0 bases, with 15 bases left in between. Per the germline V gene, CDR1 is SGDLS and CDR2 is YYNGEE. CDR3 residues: CASSAEGASATNEKLFF. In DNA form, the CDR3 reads TGTGCCAGCAGCGCCGAGGGAGCATCGGCAACTAATGAAAAACTGTTTTTT.

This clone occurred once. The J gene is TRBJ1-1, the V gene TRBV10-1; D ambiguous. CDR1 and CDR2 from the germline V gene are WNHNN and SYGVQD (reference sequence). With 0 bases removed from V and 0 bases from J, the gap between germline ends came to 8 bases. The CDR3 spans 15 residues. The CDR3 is CASSESGRVNTEAFF. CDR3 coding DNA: TGCGCCAGCAGTGAGTCGGGCAGAGTGAACACTGAAGCTTTCTTT.

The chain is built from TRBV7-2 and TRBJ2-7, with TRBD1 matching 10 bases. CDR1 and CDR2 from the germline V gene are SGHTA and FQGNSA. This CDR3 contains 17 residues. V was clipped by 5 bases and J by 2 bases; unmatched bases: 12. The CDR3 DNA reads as TGTGCCAGCAGCCCCCCCTCCTCCGGGACAGGGGCCTACGAGCAGTACTTC. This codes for CASSPPSSGTGAYEQYF.

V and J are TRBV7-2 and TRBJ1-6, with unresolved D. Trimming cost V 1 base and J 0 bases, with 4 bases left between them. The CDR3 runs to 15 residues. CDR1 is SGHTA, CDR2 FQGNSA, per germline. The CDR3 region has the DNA TGTGCCAGCAGCTTAGGGAGCTCCTATAATTCACCCCTCCACTTT. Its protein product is CASSLGSSYNSPLHF.

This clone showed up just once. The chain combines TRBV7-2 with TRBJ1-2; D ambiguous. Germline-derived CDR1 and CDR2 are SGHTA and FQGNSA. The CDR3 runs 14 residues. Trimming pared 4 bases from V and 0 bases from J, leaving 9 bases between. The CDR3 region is CASSYRESNYGYTF. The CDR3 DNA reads TGTGCCAGCAGCTACAGAGAGTCTAACTATGGCTACACCTTC.

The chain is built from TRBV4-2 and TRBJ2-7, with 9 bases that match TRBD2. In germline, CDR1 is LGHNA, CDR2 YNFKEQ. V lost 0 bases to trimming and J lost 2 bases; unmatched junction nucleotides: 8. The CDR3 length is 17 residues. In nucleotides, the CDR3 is TGTGCCAGCAGCCAAGAAGGGGTAGCGGGGGCACCCTACGAGCAGTACTTC. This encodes CASSQEGVAGAPYEQYF.

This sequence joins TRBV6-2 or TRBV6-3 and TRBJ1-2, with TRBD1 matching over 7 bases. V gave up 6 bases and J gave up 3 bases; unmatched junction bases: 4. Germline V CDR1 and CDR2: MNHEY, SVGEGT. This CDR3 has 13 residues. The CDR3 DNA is TGTGCCAGCAGCAGGACAGGTGACTATGGCTACACCTTC. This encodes CASSRTGDYGYTF.

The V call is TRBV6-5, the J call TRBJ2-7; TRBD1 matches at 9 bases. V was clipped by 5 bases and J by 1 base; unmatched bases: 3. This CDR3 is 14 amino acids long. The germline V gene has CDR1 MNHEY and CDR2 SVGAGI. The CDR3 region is CASSPDRGSYEQYF. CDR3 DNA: TGTGCCAGCAGTCCGGACAGGGGATCCTACGAGCAGTACTTC.

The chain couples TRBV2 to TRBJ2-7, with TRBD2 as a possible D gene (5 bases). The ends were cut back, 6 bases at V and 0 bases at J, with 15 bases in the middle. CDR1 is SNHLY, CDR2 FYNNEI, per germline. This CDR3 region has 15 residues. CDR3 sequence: CASSTGISSSYEQYF. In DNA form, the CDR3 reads TGTGCCAGCAGCACCGGGATATCGAGCTCCTACGAGCAGTACTTC.